One and the same sample provided the 12 T cell receptor beta chains below, sequenced in a study of cytomegalovirus exposure and HLA in healthy donors. PCR involved 60 Vbeta and 13 Jbeta primers. Generated by immunoSEQ multiplex PCR, the TCRdb table keeps only in-frame clones and is missing some. Among about 90,000 clones listed, around 84% were seen once. Sequencing used PBMCs. The origin of the receptors is a man aged 18 to 29 in good health and CMV-seronegative.

J is TRBJ1-3 and V is TRBV30; D unclear. Deletions cut 1 base from V and 7 bases from J, with 8 bases between. Germline V gene sequence: CDR1 GTSNPN, CDR2 SVGIG (reference sequence). The CDR3 extends over 12 amino acids. CDR3 sequence: CAWSGSENTIYF. The CDR3 nucleotides read TGTGCCTGGAGTGGCTCCGAGAACACCATATATTTT.

The chain carries TRBV19 and TRBJ1-5; weak D call: TRBD1 (5 bases). V lost 6 bases and J lost 4, with 13 bases in between. The CDR3 runs 14 residues. Germline CDR1 reads LNHDA; CDR2 reads SQIVND (reference sequence). CDR3 region: CASSQGRNNQPQHF. The CDR3 DNA reads TGTGCCAGTAGCCAGGGCCGAAATAATCAGCCCCAGCATTTT.

This chain links TRBV14 with TRBJ2-1; TRBD2 matches at 11 bases. Germline loops: CDR1 SGHDN, CDR2 FVKESK. There are 16 residues in the CDR3. Trimming cost V 5 bases and J 4 bases; bases outside gene matches: 7. The CDR3 loop reads CASSSFSGRDYNEQFF. CDR3 in DNA: TGTGCCAGCAGCTCGTTTAGCGGGAGGGATTACAATGAGCAGTTCTTC. Complete variable domain (other parts from reference TRBV14 and TRBJ2-1): EAGVTQFPSHSVIEKGQTVTLRCDPISGHDNLYWYRRVMGKEIKFLLHFVKESKQDESGMPNNRFLAERTGGTYSTLKVQPAELEDSGVYFCASSSFSGRDYNEQFFGPGTRLTVL.

This clone has just one count. The chain joins TRBV2 to TRBJ1-3; TRBD1 is a possible D gene (5 bases). The CDR3 has 14 residues. The V gene's germline CDR1 is SNHLY and CDR2 FYNNEI. V dropped 6 bases and J dropped 7 bases, with 16 bases sitting between them. This chain's CDR3 is CASRGQGYGNTIYF. CDR3 sequence (DNA): TGTGCCAGCAGGGGGCAGGGTTATGGTAACACCATATATTTT.

This rearrangement joins TRBV11-1 to TRBJ1-1, with D possibly matching TRBD1 (6 bases). Germline assignment: CDR1 SGHAT and CDR2 FQDESV (reference sequence). Trimming took off 5 bases at V and 8 bases at J, with 9 bases between the two ends. The CDR3 has 11 residues. CDR3 in amino acids: CASSRQVEAFF. The DNA for the CDR3 is TGTGCCAGCAGCAGACAGGTGGAAGCTTTCTTT.

V and J are TRBV27 and TRBJ2-1; 7 bases align to TRBD2. The germline V gene encodes CDR1 MNHEY and CDR2 SMNVEV (reference sequence). J lost 4 bases, V lost 4 bases, and 16 bases had no gene match. This CDR3 comprises 18 residues. This CDR3 reads CASSSPLIWGRDYNEQFF. The CDR3 nucleotides are TGTGCCAGCAGTTCTCCGCTTATATGGGGGAGGGATTACAATGAGCAGTTCTTC.

The V and J genes are TRBV27 and TRBJ2-2, with D maybe TRBD1 (6 bases). The CDR3 loop spans 14 amino acids. Deletions cut 5 bases from V and 5 bases from J, with 12 bases between. CDR1 is MNHEY and CDR2 is SMNVEV in the germline V gene (reference sequence). CDR3 sequence (DNA): TGTGCCAGCAGTCAGACAGGAACTACCGGGGAGCTGTTTTTT. The encoded protein is CASSQTGTTGELFF.

The chain joins TRBV10-2 to TRBJ2-5; TRBD2 matches 8 bases. V shed 6 bases and J 5 bases; nucleotides not matched to a gene: 11. From germline, CDR1 is WSHSY and CDR2 SAAADI. CDR3 length: 15 amino acids. This chain's CDR3 is CASRRAGEFRETQYF. The CDR3 bases are TGCGCCAGCAGGCGAGCGGGAGAGTTTCGGGAGACCCAGTACTTC.

The chain couples TRBV6-5 to TRBJ1-1; TRBD1 matches at 10 bases. Trimming took 4 bases from V and 4 from J; bases not matched to a gene: 6. This CDR3 has 15 amino acids. CDR1 MNHEY and CDR2 SVGAGI come from the germline V gene. DNA for the CDR3: TGTGCCAGCAGTTCCCGACAGGGGGCGGCCACTGAAGCTTTCTTT. This translates into CASSSRQGAATEAFF.

The table lists this clone with a count of one. The rearrangement links TRBV27 to TRBJ1-3; D is unresolved. The CDR3 sequence is 11 residues long. The V gene's germline CDR1 is MNHEY and CDR2 SMNVEV (reference sequence). V was trimmed by 10 bases and J by 0 bases, leaving 4 bases between them. CDR3 DNA: TGTGCCACTACCTCTGGAAACACCATATATTTT. Translation gives CATTSGNTIYF.

This clone was found a few times. V is TRBV10-3 and J is TRBJ2-3, with 11 bases identical to TRBD2. The V gene's germline CDR1 is ENHRY and CDR2 SYGVKD. This CDR3 region has 15 residues. Trimming removed 5 bases from V and 3 bases from J; junction bases left unmatched: 4. CDR3 nucleotide sequence: TGTGCCATCAGTTTAGCGGGAGGGCCGACAGATACGCAGTATTTT. Its protein product is CAISLAGGPTDTQYF.

V is TRBV18 and J is TRBJ1-2; no firm D call. Germline CDR1 and CDR2: KGHSH and LQKENI. CDR3 length: 16 amino acids. Trimming cost V 0 bases and J 4 bases, with 15 bases left between them. CDR3 sequence: CASSPPTGNSGYGYTF. In DNA, the CDR3 is TGTGCCAGCTCACCACCGACGGGCAACAGCGGCTATGGCTACACCTTC.